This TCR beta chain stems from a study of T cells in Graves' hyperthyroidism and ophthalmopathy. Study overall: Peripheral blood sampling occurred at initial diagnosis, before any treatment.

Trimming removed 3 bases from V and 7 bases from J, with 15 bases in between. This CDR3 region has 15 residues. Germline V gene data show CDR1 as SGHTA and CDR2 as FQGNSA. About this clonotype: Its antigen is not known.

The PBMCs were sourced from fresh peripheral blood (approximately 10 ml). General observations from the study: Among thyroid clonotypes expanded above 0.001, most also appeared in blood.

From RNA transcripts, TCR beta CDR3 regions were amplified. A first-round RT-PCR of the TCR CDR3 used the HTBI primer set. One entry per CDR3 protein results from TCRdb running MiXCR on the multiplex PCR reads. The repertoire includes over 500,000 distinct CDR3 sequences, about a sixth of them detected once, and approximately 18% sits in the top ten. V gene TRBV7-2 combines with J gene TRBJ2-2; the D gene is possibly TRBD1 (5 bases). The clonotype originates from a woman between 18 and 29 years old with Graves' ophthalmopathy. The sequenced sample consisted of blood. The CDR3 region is CASSLQGRMDGELFF. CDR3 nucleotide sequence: TGTGCCAGCAGCTTGCAGGGCAGGATGGACGGGGAGCTGTTTTTT.